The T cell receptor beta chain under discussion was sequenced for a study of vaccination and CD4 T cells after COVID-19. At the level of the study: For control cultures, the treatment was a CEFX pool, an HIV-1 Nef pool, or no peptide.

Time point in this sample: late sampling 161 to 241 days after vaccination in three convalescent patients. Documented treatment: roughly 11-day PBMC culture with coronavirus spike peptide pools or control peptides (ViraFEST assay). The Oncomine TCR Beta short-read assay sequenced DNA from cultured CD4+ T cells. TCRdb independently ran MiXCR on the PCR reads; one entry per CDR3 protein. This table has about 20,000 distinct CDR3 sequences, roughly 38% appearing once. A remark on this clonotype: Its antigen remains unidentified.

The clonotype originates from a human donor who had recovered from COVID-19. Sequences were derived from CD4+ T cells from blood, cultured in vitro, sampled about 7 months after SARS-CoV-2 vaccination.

CDR3 bases: TGTGCCAGCAGCCCGACGCGCTCAATCACTGAAGCTTTCTTT. Its protein is CASSPTRSITEAFF. The rearrangement links TRBV7-2 to TRBJ1-1; D gene uncertain. The CDR3 contains 14 residues. CDR1 and CDR2 (germline): SGHTA, FQGNSA. The V and J ends lost 5 bases and 4 bases respectively, with 14 bases between them.